This TCR beta chain was sequenced during a study of T cell clones after liver transplantation. The V segment lost 7 bases and the J segment 4 bases; nucleotides outside the gene matches: 3. The CDR3 covers 13 residues. Germline V CDR1 and CDR2: SNHLY, FYNNEI. TCRdb's table, derived via immunoSEQ multiplex PCR, lists solely in-frame clones and lacks some. The repertoire includes around 30,000 clones, around 94% of them detected once, and approximately 26% sits in the top ten. To note about this clone: The target antigen is unknown.

Study-wide results and caveats: Post-transplant, graft-donor-reactive CD4 TCRbeta sequences in blood dropped significantly in most of the 8 subjects.

This sequence originates from a human patient who received a liver transplant. Some T cells may arise from the graft donor. Sequences were derived from CD8+ T cells from blood, sampled 12 months after liver transplant. This chain uses TRBV2 with TRBJ2-7, with 11 bases fitting TRBD2. The CDR3 nucleotides are TGTGCCAGCACCGCTAGCGGGAGGTACGAGCAGTACTTC. Residues: CASTASGRYEQYF.